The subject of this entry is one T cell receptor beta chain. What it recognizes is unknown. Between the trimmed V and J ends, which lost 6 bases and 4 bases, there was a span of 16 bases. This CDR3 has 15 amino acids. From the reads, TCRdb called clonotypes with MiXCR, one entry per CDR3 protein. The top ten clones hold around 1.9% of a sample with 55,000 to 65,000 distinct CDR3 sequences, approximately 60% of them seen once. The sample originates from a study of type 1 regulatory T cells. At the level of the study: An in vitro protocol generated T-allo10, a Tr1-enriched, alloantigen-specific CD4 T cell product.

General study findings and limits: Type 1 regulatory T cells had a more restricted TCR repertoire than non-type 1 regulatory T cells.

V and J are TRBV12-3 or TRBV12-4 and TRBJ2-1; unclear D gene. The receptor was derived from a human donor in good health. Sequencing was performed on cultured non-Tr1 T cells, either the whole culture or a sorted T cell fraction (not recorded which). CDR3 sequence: CASSPPGISYNEQFF. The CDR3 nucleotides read TGTGCCAGCAGCCCTCCGGGTATCTCTTACAATGAGCAGTTCTTC.